Listed below are T cell receptor beta chains from one sample, sequenced in a study of identical twins. One entry per CDR3 protein, called by TCRdb with MiXCR from the 5' RACE reads. Of 500,000 to 650,000 distinct CDR3 sequences in the sample, approximately 20% were seen once. In addition, the sample was reused for a study of yellow fever vaccine responses in identical twins.

Sequences were obtained from CD4+ T cells sorted from blood. The receptors stem from a young woman in good health. Each CDR3 is given without its conserved first and last residue. The D gene is left open where the match is weak. Expanded clones get a size class; other rows say once, few or many, or leave the size out.

>-|TRBJ2-1|-|TRBV7-9
ASSFGAEYNEQF
>-|TRBJ2-1|-|TRBV12-3/TRBV12-4
ACSLRGSSYNEQF
>once|TRBJ2-5|TRBD2|TRBV20-1
SAREASGGYQETQY
>-|TRBJ2-5|-|TRBV29-1
SVSGQGQETQY
>few|TRBJ2-5|TRBD2|TRBV3-1
ASSFLGAGGVGETQY
>few|TRBJ1-2|-|TRBV11-2
ASSLVGRNGYT
>-|TRBJ2-1|TRBD2|TRBV20-1
SARGGGLAGLSSYNEQF
>-|TRBJ2-2|-|TRBV11-2
ASSSRVAGELF
>-|TRBJ1-5|-|TRBV15
ATSSLTSNQPQH
>few|TRBJ2-7|TRBD2|TRBV5-5
ASRVSGSFYEQY
>few|TRBJ1-3|-|TRBV11-2
ASSSRQSSGNTIY
>few|TRBJ2-1|TRBD1|TRBV5-1
AIIPLDRLYYNEQF
>-|TRBJ1-5|-|TRBV6-5
ASSYTPPGYSNQPQH
>-|TRBJ1-1|-|TRBV20-1
SPMTGLGTEAF
>-|TRBJ2-3|TRBD1|TRBV4-1
ASSQPDRGNIDTQY
>few|TRBJ2-7|TRBD1|TRBV20-1
SATDRGYEQY
>once|TRBJ2-1|TRBD2|TRBV28
ASSVLAGGMDEQF
>few|TRBJ1-1|-|TRBV10-3
AISAVNTEAF
>-|TRBJ2-5|-|TRBV28
ASSLGGEKTQY
>-|TRBJ2-7|TRBD1|TRBV20-1
SAPRPGQSSYEQY
>few|TRBJ1-1|-|TRBV12-3/TRBV12-4
ASTTNQNTEAF
>-|TRBJ1-5|TRBD1|TRBV3-1
ASSQDLGRGLQPQH
>few|TRBJ2-1|-|TRBV28
ASRSVLGNEQF
>-|TRBJ2-1|TRBD2|TRBV12-3/TRBV12-4
ASSPNSGGAYNEQF
>-|TRBJ2-6|-|TRBV5-1
ASSPSPNSGANVLT
>few|TRBJ2-1|TRBD2|TRBV5-1
ASTPGGAENEQF
>few|TRBJ1-6|TRBD1|TRBV7-9
ASSADRDWSPLH
>few|TRBJ2-3|-|TRBV5-1
ASSSGMGSADTQY
>-|TRBJ2-7|-|TRBV5-1
ASSVGDQRTYEQY
>few|TRBJ1-5|-|TRBV27
ASSRSSNQPQH
>once|TRBJ2-1|TRBD2|TRBV20-1
SARMTSGAHNEQF
>-|TRBJ2-3|-|TRBV10-3
AISEPTDTQY
>-|TRBJ1-1|-|TRBV12-3/TRBV12-4
ASRVDGGANTEAF
>-|TRBJ2-7|TRBD2|TRBV27
ASSLRGRDHEQY
>-|TRBJ2-2|TRBD2|TRBV20-1
RASSSGITGELF
>few|TRBJ2-1|TRBD2|TRBV5-1
ASSLVGLAGNNEQF
>-|TRBJ2-3|TRBD2|TRBV3-1
ASSQTLLSGSRTDTQY
>-|TRBJ2-2|-|TRBV28
AALFRNTGELF
>many|TRBJ2-2|-|TRBV24-1
ATSDPRQTGELF
>-|TRBJ2-5|TRBD2|TRBV3-1
ASSQGTSGDQY
>few|TRBJ2-7|TRBD2|TRBV28
AVGTRGYEQY
>-|TRBJ1-3|-|TRBV12-3/TRBV12-4
ASSLSPLRGNTIY
>-|TRBJ2-7|-|TRBV13
ASSLTIYQY
>few|TRBJ1-1|TRBD1|TRBV4-1
ASSQRGTGKPEAF
>-|TRBJ1-1|TRBD1|TRBV11-2
ASSSARTGAPEAF
>few|TRBJ1-3|-|TRBV5-6
ASTSQPDRLGHTIY
>-|TRBJ2-6|-|TRBV12-3/TRBV12-4
ASGNPPDSGANVLT
>-|TRBJ2-1|TRBD2|TRBV3-1
ASSQVVGGGNEQF